The 27 T cell receptor beta chains listed next were all sequenced from one sample in a study of cytotoxic CD8 clonotypes in ibrutinib-treated CLL. Only in-frame clones appear in the TCRdb table, and some are missing; sequencing was by immunoSEQ multiplex PCR. The sample lists 150,000 to 250,000 clones, over 60% occurring once. The sequences come from PBMCs, collected after 24 months of ibrutinib treatment. All receptors come from a human donor with chronic lymphocytic leukemia.

The rearrangement joins TRBV4-1 to TRBJ1-1; perhaps TRBD1 as D (5 bases). The CDR3 extends over 16 amino acids. Germline lookup yields CDR1 MGHRA and CDR2 YSYEKL. The ends were cut back, 1 base at V and 6 bases at J, with 18 bases in the middle. CDR3 protein: CASSQGRGLGSPEAFF. CDR3 DNA sequence: TGCGCCAGCAGCCAAGGGAGGGGATTAGGGAGCCCTGAAGCTTTCTTT.

The V and J genes are TRBV5-8 and TRBJ1-1, with 7 bases that match TRBD1. With 0 bases clipped from V and 0 bases from J, the junction kept 5 bases outside the gene matches. CDR1 SGHTS and CDR2 YDEGEE come from the germline V gene. The CDR3 runs 16 residues. CDR3 nucleotide sequence: TGTGCCAGCAGCTTGGACAGGGGAACTATGAACACTGAAGCTTTCTTT. It translates to CASSLDRGTMNTEAFF.

The chain links TRBV4-1 to TRBJ2-7; D uncertain. There are 14 residues in the CDR3. Trimming took 4 bases from V and 0 from J, leaving 10 bases between them. Germline V gene sequence: CDR1 MGHRA, CDR2 YSYEKL. Written as DNA, the CDR3 is TGCGCCAGCAGCCCGGGTCCTATCTCCTACGAGCAGTACTTC. Translated: CASSPGPISYEQYF.

The chain carries TRBV7-6 and TRBJ2-3; D assignment may be TRBD1 or TRBD2 (5 bases each). Germline loops: CDR1 SGHVS, CDR2 FNYEAQ. The CDR3 totals 14 residues. Trimming shortened V by 5 bases and J by 2 bases, and 11 bases separated the two germline ends. CDR3 in DNA: TGTGCCAGCAGCATGGGACGGACCACAGATACGCAGTATTTT. Its protein is CASSMGRTTDTQYF.

This clone was counted a few times. This chain connects TRBV13 to TRBJ2-1; no clear D gene. This CDR3 contains 17 residues. Germline V gene lookup returns CDR1 PRHDT and CDR2 FYEKMQ (reference sequence). V lost 0 bases, J lost 4 bases, and 16 bases lay in between. In nucleotides, the CDR3 is TGTGCCAGCAGCTTAGGAGAAGGCCCACGTCCTTACAATGAGCAGTTCTTC. Translating it yields CASSLGEGPRPYNEQFF.

The chain joins TRBV5-1 to TRBJ2-1; TRBD2 matches 11 bases. The ends lost 4 bases at V and 4 bases at J; junction bases unmatched: 13. Germline values: CDR1 SGHRS, CDR2 YFSETQ. This CDR3 has 18 amino acids. CDR3 protein: CASSAIAGGPYTYNEQFF. CDR3 sequence (DNA): TGCGCCAGCAGCGCAATAGCGGGAGGGCCCTACACTTACAATGAGCAGTTCTTC.

The rearrangement joins TRBV2 to TRBJ2-6; TRBD2 is a possible D gene (6 bases). Per the germline V gene, CDR1 is SNHLY and CDR2 is FYNNEI. Trimming took 4 bases from V and 3 from J, leaving 10 bases between them. The CDR3 is 15 amino acids. The CDR3 reads CASSVGGYGANVLTF. CDR3 DNA: TGTGCCAGCAGTGTTGGAGGGTATGGGGCCAACGTCCTGACTTTC.

The rearrangement joins TRBV29-1 to TRBJ2-7; 10 positions agree with TRBD2. Germline V gene data show CDR1 as SQVTM and CDR2 as ANQGSEA. The CDR3 spans 15 residues. J gave up 5 bases and V 0 bases, and 7 bases lay outside the gene matches. CDR3 region: CSVEDPSGRVNEQYF. The CDR3 DNA sequence: TGCAGCGTTGAAGATCCGAGCGGGAGGGTCAACGAGCAGTACTTC.

V usage is TRBV9 and J usage is TRBJ2-3; 7 nucleotides line up with TRBD2. With 7 bases clipped from V and 0 bases from J, the junction kept 2 bases outside the gene matches. This CDR3 is 13 amino acids long. From germline, CDR1 is SGDLS and CDR2 YYNGEE. CDR3 sequence (DNA): TGTGCCAGCGGGAGGGTTAGCACAGATACGCAGTATTTT. This gives the protein CASGRVSTDTQYF.

The chain couples TRBV7-2 to TRBJ2-7; D is uncertain. Germline V gives CDR1 SGHTA, CDR2 FQGNSA. The ends were cut back, 0 bases at V and 5 bases at J, with 2 bases in the middle. The CDR3 is made up of 11 amino acids. CDR3 sequence reads: CASSLANEQYF. CDR3 DNA: TGTGCCAGCAGCTTAGCGAACGAGCAGTACTTC.

The chain employs TRBV27 and TRBJ2-1, with D tentatively TRBD2 (5 bases). Trimming removed 7 bases at V and 0 bases at J, with 13 bases between. In germline, CDR1 is MNHEY, CDR2 SMNVEV (reference sequence). The CDR3 covers 15 residues. CDR3 nucleotide sequence: TGTGCCAGCAACCAACTAGGAGGCTCCTACAATGAGCAGTTCTTC. Its translation: CASNQLGGSYNEQFF.

The chain is built from TRBV7-3 and TRBJ2-3; 7 positions agree with TRBD2. CDR3 size: 14 residues. Germline lookup yields CDR1 SGHTA and CDR2 FQGTGA. Trimming cost V 1 base and J 6 bases; bases outside gene matches: 4. The CDR3 reads CASSLIGGMDTQYF. CDR3 in DNA: TGTGCCAGCAGCTTAATCGGGGGGATGGATACGCAGTATTTT. The whole variable domain, remainder taken from reference TRBV7-3 and TRBJ2-3, is GAGVSQTPSNKVTEKGKYVELRCDPISGHTALYWYRQSLGQGPEFLIYFQGTGAADDSGLPNDRFFAVRPEGSVSTLKIQRTERGDSAVYLCASSLIGGMDTQYFGPGTRLTVL.

This clone was seen more than once but under ten times. This rearrangement joins TRBV27 to TRBJ2-7; D is perhaps TRBD2 (5 bases). The CDR3 consists of 14 residues. Germline loops: CDR1 MNHEY, CDR2 SMNVEV (reference sequence). Deletions cut 3 bases from V and 1 base from J, with 10 bases between. This CDR3 is CASSFRGDSYEQYF. The CDR3 DNA reads TGTGCCAGCAGTTTCCGGGGAGATTCCTACGAGCAGTACTTC.

This clone was counted only a few times. The chain uses TRBV7-4 and TRBJ1-3; TRBD1 is a possible D gene (6 bases). Looked up from germline, CDR1 is SGHVT and CDR2 is SQSDAQ. The germline V and J ends were trimmed by 6 bases and 0 bases, with 12 bases remaining between them. The CDR3 length is 15 residues. The CDR3 nucleotides read TGTGCCAGCAGTCATAAAGGGGGCTCTGGAAACACCATATATTTT. This translates into CASSHKGGSGNTIYF.

CDR3 sequence reads: CAWTTGIYGYTF. CDR3 DNA: TGTGCCTGGACGACAGGGATCTATGGCTACACCTTC. The gene calls are TRBV30 and TRBJ1-2, with 7 bases that match TRBD1. This CDR3 contains 12 residues. Trimming removed 4 bases from V and 4 bases from J; junction bases left unmatched: 3. CDR1 is GTSNPN and CDR2 is SVGIG in the germline V gene (reference sequence).

The J gene is TRBJ1-3, the V gene TRBV7-2, with no clear D. Between the trimmed V and J ends, which lost 2 bases and 3 bases, there was a span of 8 bases. Germline CDR1 and CDR2: SGHTA and FQGNSA. The CDR3 contains 14 residues. This chain's CDR3 is CASSLRAVGNTIYF. CDR3 bases: TGTGCCAGCAGCTTAAGGGCAGTTGGAAACACCATATATTTT.

The rearrangement uses TRBV6-5 and TRBJ2-5; D perhaps matches TRBD2 (7 bases). Germline V lookup: CDR1 MNHEY, CDR2 SVGAGI. There are 14 residues in the CDR3. V was shortened by 4 bases and J by 2 bases, with 11 bases between the two germline ends. The CDR3 is CASSWRGGQETQYF. As DNA, the CDR3 is TGTGCCAGCAGTTGGAGGGGGGGGCAAGAGACCCAGTACTTC.

This chain links TRBV2 with TRBJ2-7; D is ambiguous. Trimming left V 6 bases short and J 4 bases short, with 19 bases between. This CDR3 has 15 residues. CDR1 and CDR2 (germline): SNHLY, FYNNEI. Here the CDR3 reads CASSRPLPGVYEQYF. As DNA, the CDR3 is TGTGCCAGCAGCCGTCCACTTCCTGGGGTGTACGAGCAGTACTTC.

This clone was counted a few times. This chain joins TRBV7-9 and TRBJ2-7, with 12 bases aligning to TRBD2. The CDR3 is 17 amino acids. Trimming cost V 4 bases and J 2 bases; bases outside gene matches: 9. Per the germline V gene, CDR1 is SEHNR and CDR2 is FQNEAQ (reference sequence). The CDR3 reads CASSWSLAGGFPYEQYF. The CDR3 DNA is TGTGCCAGCAGCTGGTCACTAGCGGGAGGCTTCCCCTACGAGCAGTACTTC. Combining the CDR3 with reference TRBV7-9 and TRBJ2-7 gives the whole variable domain DTGVSQNPRHKITKRGQNVTFRCDPISEHNRLYWYRQTLGQGPEFLTYFQNEAQLEKSRLLSDRFSAERPKGSFSTLEIQRTEQGDSAMYLCASSWSLAGGFPYEQYFGPGTRLTVT.

The genes are TRBV9 and TRBJ2-2; 10 nucleotides line up with TRBD1. J lost 6 bases, V lost 4 bases, and 3 bases had no gene match. The CDR3 consists of 14 residues. Germline loops: CDR1 SGDLS, CDR2 YYNGEE. This CDR3 is CASSKGTGAGELFF. The CDR3 nucleotides read TGTGCCAGCAGCAAAGGGACAGGGGCCGGGGAGCTGTTTTTT.

The chain combines TRBV5-8 with TRBJ2-1, with D perhaps assigned TRBD1 or TRBD2 (5 bases each). V was shortened by 6 bases and J by 4 bases, with 23 bases between the two germline ends. This CDR3 is built from 17 residues. Germline V CDR1 and CDR2: SGHTS, YDEGEE. The CDR3 DNA reads TGTGCCAGCACGATTGACCGGGACCTAAGATGGTACAATGAGCAGTTCTTC. Encoded protein: CASTIDRDLRWYNEQFF.

The V gene is TRBV11-2, the J gene TRBJ1-2; D gene unclear. Germline assignment: CDR1 SGHAT and CDR2 FQNNGV. V lost 4 bases and J 8 bases, leaving 11 bases between the germline ends. The CDR3 contains 12 residues. CDR3: CASSSHFHGYTF. CDR3 bases: TGTGCCAGCAGCTCCCACTTCCACGGCTACACCTTC.

The V and J genes are TRBV2 and TRBJ2-7, with D perhaps assigned TRBD1 or TRBD2 (5 bases each). CDR1 is SNHLY and CDR2 is FYNNEI in the germline V gene. There are 19 residues in the CDR3. Trimming pared 0 bases from V and 5 bases from J, leaving 26 bases between. CDR3 DNA: TGTGCCAGCAGTGAAGCGCAGTTGGGATGGGCAGGGAGCTCGAACGAGCAGTACTTC. Translation gives CASSEAQLGWAGSSNEQYF.

The chain combines TRBV28 with TRBJ1-2; D may be TRBD1 (5 bases). Looked up from germline, CDR1 is MDHEN and CDR2 is SYDVKM. Trimming pared 6 bases from V and 4 bases from J, leaving 12 bases between. There are 13 residues in the CDR3. CDR3 DNA sequence: TGTGCCAGCAGCGACAGTGGCGTCTATGGCTACACCTTC. Translation gives CASSDSGVYGYTF.

About this clone itself: Other DNA sequences of this sample code for an identical CDR3. J is TRBJ1-1 and V is TRBV6-1; 7 nucleotides line up with TRBD1. The J segment lost 3 bases and the V segment lost 1 base, leaving 2 bases of the junction unmatched. Per the germline V gene, CDR1 is MNHNS and CDR2 is SASEGT. CDR3 length: 14 residues. The CDR3 coding sequence is TGTGCCAGCAGTGAAGACAGGGGCGACACTGAAGCTTTCTTT. Protein product: CASSEDRGDTEAFF.

The chain joins TRBV5-4 to TRBJ2-7, with 8 bases identical to TRBD2. CDR1 and CDR2 from the germline V gene are SGHNT and YYREEE (reference sequence). Germline trimming cut 7 bases from V and 4 bases from J; bases unmatched to any gene: 19. The CDR3 runs 17 residues. The CDR3 coding sequence is TGTGCCAGCCGGAAGGGGACTACTAGAGCGGGAGATTACGAGCAGTACTTC. It encodes CASRKGTTRAGDYEQYF.

This clone was seen only a few times. V is TRBV4-2 and J is TRBJ2-1; D unclear. CDR3 size: 16 residues. Trimming pared 4 bases from V and 4 bases from J, leaving 17 bases between. CDR1 LGHNA and CDR2 YNFKEQ come from the germline V gene. The CDR3 sequence: CASSLPGTLAYNEQFF. The CDR3 coding sequence is TGTGCCAGCAGCCTCCCGGGTACCTTGGCGTACAATGAGCAGTTCTTC.